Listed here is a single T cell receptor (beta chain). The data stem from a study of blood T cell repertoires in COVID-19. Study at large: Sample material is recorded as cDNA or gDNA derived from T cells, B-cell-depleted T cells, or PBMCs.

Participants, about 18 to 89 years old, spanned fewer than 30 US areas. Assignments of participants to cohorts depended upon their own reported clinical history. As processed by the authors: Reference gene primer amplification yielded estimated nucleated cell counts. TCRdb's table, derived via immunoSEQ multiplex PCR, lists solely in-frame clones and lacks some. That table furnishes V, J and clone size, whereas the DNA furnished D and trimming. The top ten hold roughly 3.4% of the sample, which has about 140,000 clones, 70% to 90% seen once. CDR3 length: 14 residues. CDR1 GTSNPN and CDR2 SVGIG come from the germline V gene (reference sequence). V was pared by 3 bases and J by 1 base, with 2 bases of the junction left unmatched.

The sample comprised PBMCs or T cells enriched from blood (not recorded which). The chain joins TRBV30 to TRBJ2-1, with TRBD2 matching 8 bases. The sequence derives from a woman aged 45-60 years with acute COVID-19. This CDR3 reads CAWSRGGSYNEQFF. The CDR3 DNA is TGTGCCTGGAGCCGGGGGGGGTCCTACAATGAGCAGTTCTTC.